One sample yielded the 3 T cell receptor beta chains listed below, sequenced in a study of CD8+CD57+ T cells in acquired aplastic anemia. The template used for profiling TCR beta VDJ and CDR3 was genomic DNA. TCRdb reanalysed the reads using MiXCR and keeps one entry per CDR3 protein. The sample holds some 190,000 distinct CDR3 sequences, 45% to 50% seen once. The sequencing sample was made of sorted CD4+, CD8+, or CD8+CD57+ T cells (not recorded which) from PBMCs. All receptors derive from a human donor in good health.

The chain couples TRBV5-1 to TRBJ2-7, with 9 positions matching TRBD1. Trimming cost V 6 bases and J 5 bases; bases outside gene matches: 9. CDR1 and CDR2 (germline): SGHRS, YFSETQ. CDR3 length: 14 residues. Written as DNA, the CDR3 is TGCGCCAGCAAGCCAGGACAGGGGACGCACGAGCAGTACTTC. As protein: CASKPGQGTHEQYF.

This clonotype was detected ten times or more. This chain links TRBV9 with TRBJ1-1, with 9 bases lining up with TRBD1. V trimming: 4 bases; J trimming: 1 base; junction bases outside the gene matches: 2. Germline V gives CDR1 SGDLS, CDR2 YYNGEE. The CDR3 has 14 residues. The CDR3 protein is CASSSQGANTEAFF. The DNA of the CDR3 is TGTGCCAGCAGCTCACAGGGGGCGAACACTGAAGCTTTCTTT.

This chain links TRBV7-3 with TRBJ2-3; 8 bases line up with TRBD1. Germline lookup yields CDR1 SGHTA and CDR2 FQGTGA. There are 13 residues in the CDR3. This chain's CDR3 is CAGSLDRADTQYF. As DNA, the CDR3 is TGTGCTGGCAGCCTGGACAGGGCAGATACGCAGTATTTT.